Sequencing of this T cell receptor beta chain was carried out in a study of human T cells and chemical hapten exposure. Study details: Patients, largely female, had alopecia areata, totalis or universalis.

Study-level findings and limits: Since the donors had alopecia, their immune response may not be the same as that of healthy people.

In the authors' methods: From approximately 21,000 to 630,000 TCRs were found per sample, with a median of 95,638. TCRdb re-called the RACE reads with MiXCR, one entry per CDR3 protein. It is TCRdb's table, rather than the study itself, that gives the V and J calls and clone size. Here the sample spans fewer than 100,000 distinct CDR3 sequences, roughly 10% being singletons. The sample's time point: patch test 2, 6 weeks after DPC sensitization. As for treatment: therapeutic diphenylcyclopropenone sensitization with weekly scalp DPC. Trimming shortened V by 8 bases and J by 7 bases, and 14 bases separated the two germline ends. Per germline, CDR1 MNHEY and CDR2 SVGAGI. The CDR3 consists of 13 residues. This clonotype has ten or more counts. As yet, its antigen is unknown.

Sequencing used whole blood, obtained in connection with sensitization to the hapten diphenylcyclopropenone (DPC). This clonotype originated in a man younger than 30 with alopecia areata. Some clones in this sample may be carry-over from other donors' samples. The rearrangement joins TRBV6-5 to TRBJ2-2; D gene ambiguous. The CDR3 loop is CASSPRIHGELFF. In DNA, the CDR3 is TGTGCCAGCTCCCCTAGGATCCACGGGGAGCTGTTTTTT.